The 32 T cell receptor beta chains presented below share a single source sample, sequenced in a study of early T cells in non-severe SARS-CoV-2 infection. Each CDR3 protein gets one entry after TCRdb re-called the 5' RACE reads with MiXCR. Among tens of thousands of distinct CDR3 sequences listed, 5% to 6% were seen once. Sequences were obtained from whole blood. Receptors were obtained from an adult who was a healthcare worker with PCR-confirmed SARS-CoV-2 infection or an uninfected control (not recorded which).

Ten or more counts support this clonotype. This chain links TRBV29-1 with TRBJ2-2, with a possible D match to TRBD1 (7 bases). The length of the CDR3 is 13 residues. The germline CDR1 and CDR2 sequences are SQVTM and ANQGSEA. Trimming removed 7 bases at V and 1 base at J, with 10 bases between. DNA for the CDR3: TGCAGCGGCGGGACAGAGAACACCGGGGAGCTGTTTTTT. Its translation: CSGGTENTGELFF.

In regard to this clonotype: A much larger clonotype is one base distant, so this may be a read error. This chain connects TRBV24-1 to TRBJ2-1; 8 bases align to TRBD2. Germline CDR1 and CDR2: KGHDR and SFDVKD. The V gene end was trimmed by 3 bases and the J gene end by 8 bases; junction bases not matched to a gene: 14. CDR3 length: 17 amino acids. The CDR3 protein is CATSDPGTSLGIYEQFF. The CDR3 DNA sequence: TGTGCCACCAGTGATCCCGGGACTAGTTTGGGGATATATGAGCAGTTCTTC.

At least ten counts were recorded for this clonotype. This rearrangement joins TRBV24-1 to TRBJ1-1; D unclear. The CDR3 loop spans 15 amino acids. The V gene's germline CDR1 is KGHDR and CDR2 SFDVKD. Trimming took 4 bases from V and 6 from J, leaving 17 bases between them. The CDR3 DNA sequence: TGTGCCACCAGTGACGCGACATGGGGTAAGGCTGAAGCTTTCTTT. Amino acids: CATSDATWGKAEAFF.

This clonotype was counted ten times or more. The chain joins TRBV28 to TRBJ1-2, with D unclear. Germline V gene lookup returns CDR1 MDHEN and CDR2 SYDVKM. The CDR3 has 15 amino acids. V dropped 5 bases and J dropped 4 bases, with 17 bases sitting between them. The CDR3 sequence is CASSLWAGQTYGYTF. The CDR3 DNA follows: TGTGCCAGCAGTCTTTGGGCAGGTCAGACCTATGGCTACACCTTC.

This clonotype was recorded many times. The chain is built from TRBV7-9 and TRBJ2-5, with 8 bases identical to TRBD2. Germline V lookup: CDR1 SEHNR, CDR2 FQNEAQ (reference sequence). The V segment lost 4 bases and the J segment 3 bases; nucleotides outside the gene matches: 10. The CDR3 consists of 16 residues. CDR3 DNA: TGTGCCAGCAGCTCCTTCTCGACTAGCGCGAAAGAGACCCAGTACTTC. It is translated as CASSSFSTSAKETQYF.

This clonotype appeared many times. The genes are TRBV29-1 and TRBJ2-7, with D possibly matching TRBD1 (12 bases). The CDR3 is made up of 19 amino acids. Germline V gives CDR1 SQVTM, CDR2 ANQGSEA. The germline V and J ends were trimmed by 4 bases and 6 bases, with 34 bases remaining between them. CDR3 bases: TGCAGCGTTGGGGGCGACCGGGACAGGGGGCTGCTAGCGGGAGGCGAGCAGTACTTC. It is translated as CSVGGDRDRGLLAGGEQYF.

The chain is built from TRBV28 and TRBJ1-1; no clear D. There are 13 residues in the CDR3. CDR1 and CDR2 (germline): MDHEN, SYDVKM. V gave up 2 bases and J gave up 1 base, with 5 bases separating them. CDR3 DNA: TGTGCCAGCAGTTTACCAGGGAACACTGAAGCTTTCTTT. Its protein product is CASSLPGNTEAFF.

This clonotype was observed many times. The rearrangement joins TRBV25-1 to TRBJ2-2; perhaps TRBD1 as D (6 bases). The germline CDR1 and CDR2 sequences are MGHDK and SYGVNS. There are 17 residues in the CDR3. The V and J ends lost 5 bases and 0 bases respectively, with 16 bases between them. This chain's CDR3 is CASSSLDEGANTGELFF. CDR3 coding DNA: TGTGCCAGCAGTTCCCTAGACGAGGGGGCGAACACCGGGGAGCTGTTTTTT.

There are a few counts of this clonotype. The chain couples TRBV12-3 or TRBV12-4 to TRBJ2-1, with 7 bases fitting TRBD2. The CDR3 totals 13 residues. Trimming removed 3 bases from V and 4 bases from J; junction bases left unmatched: 0. The CDR3 protein is CASSFGGYNEQFF. CDR3 sequence (DNA): TGTGCCAGCAGTTTCGGGGGGTACAATGAGCAGTTCTTC.

This clonotype has a count of ten or more. V and J are TRBV29-1 and TRBJ2-7; D uncertain. Between the trimmed V and J ends, which lost 2 bases and 6 bases, there was a span of 11 bases. Per the germline V gene, CDR1 is SQVTM and CDR2 is ANQGSEA. CDR3 length equals 12 residues. CDR3 region: CSVETRVGEQYF. CDR3 in DNA: TGCAGCGTTGAAACCCGGGTTGGCGAGCAGTACTTC.

In its sample, this clonotype was seen many times. The chain recombines TRBV24-1 with TRBJ1-2, with a tentative D call TRBD1 (6 bases). V lost 7 bases, J lost 8 bases, and 16 bases lay in between. The CDR3 is 13 amino acids. The germline V gene encodes CDR1 KGHDR and CDR2 SFDVKD. CDR3 sequence (DNA): TGTGCCACCAGGCCCGGGACACGGGGAGGCTACACCTTC. It is translated as CATRPGTRGGYTF.

V gene TRBV12-3 or TRBV12-4 combines with J gene TRBJ1-2, with 7 bases that match TRBD1. Unmatched junction bases numbered 1, after V lost 5 bases and J lost 4 bases. CDR3 length: 12 residues. The CDR3: CASSRQGYGYTF. CDR3 nucleotides: TGTGCCAGCAGTCGACAGGGCTATGGCTACACCTTC.

The chain recombines TRBV5-1 with TRBJ2-6; D is uncertain. Germline values: CDR1 SGHRS, CDR2 YFSETQ. Trimming pared 4 bases from V and 0 bases from J, leaving 8 bases between. The CDR3 is 15 amino acids. As DNA, the CDR3 is TGCGCCAGCAGCGAAGTAAACTCTGGGGCCAACGTCCTGACTTTC. Translated, it gives CASSEVNSGANVLTF.

This clonotype occurred many times. The chain has TRBV5-1 and TRBJ2-5, with a weak D call TRBD2 (5 bases). The CDR3 covers 15 residues. Germline CDR1 reads SGHRS; CDR2 reads YFSETQ. Between the trimmed V and J ends, which lost 4 bases and 7 bases, there was a span of 20 bases. The DNA for the CDR3 is TGCGCCAGCAGCCCCGGACCGGACTCAGGTGGGACCCAGTACTTC. Translation gives CASSPGPDSGGTQYF.

The sample holds many counts of this clonotype. The chain links TRBV20-1 to TRBJ2-3; D ambiguous. The CDR3 is 11 residues long. The V gene's germline CDR1 is DFQATT and CDR2 SNEGSKA (reference sequence). The V and J ends lost 3 bases and 4 bases respectively, with 5 bases between them. The CDR3 bases are TGCAGTGCTAGGGGTTCAGATACGCAGTATTTT. This translates into CSARGSDTQYF.

This clonotype appeared many times. The rearrangement links TRBV20-1 to TRBJ2-7, with D possibly being TRBD1 (5 bases). Trimming pared 1 base from V and 0 bases from J, leaving 10 bases between. This CDR3 has 14 amino acids. Germline V gives CDR1 DFQATT, CDR2 SNEGSKA (reference sequence). The CDR3 nucleotides are TGCAGTGCTAGAGTGGGGCTAGGCTCCTACGAGCAGTACTTC. Protein sequence: CSARVGLGSYEQYF.

This clonotype was counted between two and nine times. The chain carries TRBV7-2 and TRBJ2-7, with 10 bases that match TRBD1. V gave up 5 bases and J gave up 6 bases; unmatched junction bases: 7. CDR1 is SGHTA, CDR2 FQGNSA, per germline. The length of the CDR3 is 14 residues. For the CDR3, the DNA is TGTGCCAGCAGCCTTAGGGACAGGGGTAGCGAGCAGTACTTC. Translation gives CASSLRDRGSEQYF.

This clonotype was seen at least ten times. The rearrangement joins TRBV18 to TRBJ2-6; D not resolved. Germline-derived CDR1 and CDR2 are KGHSH and LQKENI. CDR3 length: 17 residues. V shed 2 bases and J shed 0 bases, with 11 bases lying between them. CDR3 bases: TGTGCCAGCTCACCAGCGTGGCGCAGCTCTGGGGCCAACGTCCTGACTTTC. Protein: CASSPAWRSSGANVLTF. Using reference TRBV18 and TRBJ2-6 for the parts outside the CDR3, the full variable domain is NAGVMQNPRHLVRRRGQEARLRCSPMKGHSHVYWYRQLPEEGLKFMVYLQKENIIDESGMPKERFSAEFPKEGPSILRIQQVVRGDSAAYFCASSPAWRSSGANVLTFGAGSRLTVL.

This clonotype was seen a few times. The chain is built from TRBV7-8 and TRBJ2-1, with D maybe TRBD1 (5 bases). CDR1 is SGHVS, CDR2 FQNEAQ, per germline. Trimming took 7 bases from V and 0 from J, leaving 13 bases between them. The CDR3 contains 15 residues. The CDR3 loop is CASNDRQSSYNEQFF. The CDR3 region has the DNA TGTGCCAGCAACGATCGACAGAGCTCCTACAATGAGCAGTTCTTC.

This clonotype was observed at least ten times. V is TRBV20-1 and J is TRBJ2-7; D gene unclear. CDR3 length equals 15 residues. The V end lost 5 bases, the J end lost 0 bases, and 17 bases lay between the germline ends. Per the germline V gene, CDR1 is DFQATT and CDR2 is SNEGSKA (reference sequence). CDR3 bases: TGCAGTGCTGCTCATGACGGCAAGAGCTCCTACGAGCAGTACTTC. Its translation: CSAAHDGKSSYEQYF.

In the case of this clonotype: Since a much larger clone is just one base distant, this may be a read error. This chain uses TRBV27 with TRBJ1-4, with TRBD1 matching 7 bases. Germline V CDR1 and CDR2: MNHEY, SMNVEV (reference sequence). The CDR3 is 16 residues long. CDR3 loop: CASRVRQGTTKEKLFF. The CDR3, as DNA: TGTGCCAGCAGGGTCCGACAGGGAACCACTAAAGAAAAACTGTTTTTT. Drawing the rest from reference TRBV27 and TRBJ1-4, the complete variable domain is EAQVTQNPRYLITVTGKKLTVTCSQNMNHEYMSWYRQDPGLGLRQIYYSMNVEVTDKGDVPEGYKVSRKEKRNFPLILESPSPNQTSLYFCASRVRQGTTKEKLFFGSGTQLSVL.

This clonotype was picked up many times. The chain's CDR3 is CASSAQGETLNEQFF. The CDR3 nucleotides read TGTGCCAGCAGTGCACAAGGGGAGACACTCAATGAGCAGTTCTTC. The chain uses TRBV2 and TRBJ2-1; perhaps D is TRBD1 or TRBD2 (5 bases each). Germline CDR1 SNHLY, CDR2 FYNNEI. Trimming cost V 4 bases and J 6 bases, with 16 bases left between them. The CDR3 is 15 residues long.

Many counts were recorded for this clonotype. The V gene is TRBV5-1, the J gene TRBJ2-6, with 7 positions matching TRBD1. The V gene end was trimmed by 4 bases and the J gene end by 0 bases; junction bases not matched to a gene: 7. The CDR3 is 17 residues long. Per the germline V gene, CDR1 is SGHRS and CDR2 is YFSETQ. Written as DNA, the CDR3 is TGCGCCAGCAGCGAGGGACAGCTGGACTCTGGGGCCAACGTCCTGACTTTC. Amino acid sequence: CASSEGQLDSGANVLTF.

This clonotype was found a few times. This chain connects TRBV20-1 to TRBJ2-7; D is uncertain. This CDR3 region has 12 residues. Trimming shortened V by 6 bases and J by 0 bases, and 9 bases separated the two germline ends. From germline, CDR1 is DFQATT and CDR2 SNEGSKA (reference sequence). The CDR3 loop is CSAEHPSYEQYF. CDR3 in DNA: TGCAGTGCCGAACACCCCTCCTACGAGCAGTACTTC.

Ten or more counts support this clonotype. The chain employs TRBV9 and TRBJ1-4; D unclear. V shed 0 bases and J shed 5 bases, with 11 bases lying between them. CDR3 length: 15 amino acids. Germline assignment: CDR1 SGDLS and CDR2 YYNGEE. The CDR3: CASSVEVGINEKLFF. CDR3 nucleotide sequence: TGTGCCAGCAGCGTAGAGGTCGGAATAAATGAAAAACTGTTTTTT.

The V and J genes are TRBV29-1 and TRBJ2-3; TRBD1 might be the D (5 bases). The CDR3 runs 14 residues. From germline, CDR1 is SQVTM and CDR2 ANQGSEA. V was pared by 4 bases and J by 0 bases, with 11 bases between. DNA for the CDR3: TGCAGCGTTGCCAGGGAACCTAGCACAGATACGCAGTATTTT. Protein product: CSVAREPSTDTQYF.

This clonotype was counted many times. The rearrangement joins TRBV11-2 to TRBJ2-7, with a weak D call TRBD1 (5 bases). Trimming removed 5 bases from V and 1 base from J, with 12 bases in between. Germline V gene sequence: CDR1 SGHAT, CDR2 FQNNGV. CDR3 length equals 14 residues. CDR3 protein: CASSTPDTSYEQYF. In DNA, the CDR3 is TGTGCCAGCAGCACCCCGGACACATCCTACGAGCAGTACTTC.

This clonotype was counted ten times or more. The chain joins TRBV11-2 to TRBJ2-7, with D perhaps matching TRBD2 (6 bases). Germline-derived CDR1 and CDR2 are SGHAT and FQNNGV. CDR3 size: 16 residues. The germline V and J ends were trimmed by 3 bases and 0 bases, with 15 bases remaining between them. CDR3 protein: CASSFVKRRGSYEQYF. The CDR3 nucleotides are TGTGCCAGCAGCTTCGTGAAGCGGAGGGGCTCCTACGAGCAGTACTTC.

This clonotype was detected only once. A much larger clonotype is one base distant, so this may be a read error. This rearrangement joins TRBV12-3 or TRBV12-4 to TRBJ1-2; 9 bases fit TRBD1. Germline trimming cut 6 bases from V and 8 bases from J; bases unmatched to any gene: 13. The CDR3 runs 15 residues. CDR3 loop: CASRSQEQGAQGYTF. The DNA for the CDR3 is TGTGCCAGCAGATCTCAGGAACAGGGGGCGCAAGGCTACACCTTC.

Many counts were recorded for this clonotype. V is TRBV6-5 and J is TRBJ2-5; the D gene is possibly TRBD1 (5 bases). V shed 0 bases and J shed 3 bases, with 14 bases lying between them. Germline-derived CDR1 and CDR2 are MNHEY and SVGAGI. The CDR3 consists of 16 residues. This chain's CDR3 is CASSYSVRALEETQYF. The CDR3, as DNA: TGTGCCAGCAGTTACTCGGTCAGGGCCTTAGAAGAGACCCAGTACTTC.

Ten or more counts support this clonotype. This chain joins TRBV12-3 or TRBV12-4 and TRBJ2-7, with 8 nucleotides matching TRBD1. The CDR3 is 14 residues long. Trimming removed 1 base from V and 3 bases from J; junction bases left unmatched: 2. The CDR3, as DNA: TGTGCCAGCAGTTTAGGACAGGGGAACTACGAGCAGTACTTC. Its protein product is CASSLGQGNYEQYF.

This clonotype is deemed medium-sized. The chain links TRBV28 to TRBJ2-1, with TRBD2 matching over 8 bases. This CDR3 comprises 18 residues. In germline, CDR1 is MDHEN, CDR2 SYDVKM. The trim removed 3 bases at V and 0 bases at J, leaving 10 bases unmatched. CDR3 residues: CASSLSGSGKDSYNEQFF. CDR3 coding DNA: TGTGCCAGCAGTTTGAGCGGTAGCGGGAAGGACTCCTACAATGAGCAGTTCTTC.